This TCR beta chain was sequenced in a study of blood T cell repertoires in COVID-19. Whole-study context: The United States, Italy and Spain provided the acute and convalescent COVID-19 samples. The analysed material was cDNA or gDNA that came from T cells, B-cell-depleted T cells, or PBMCs.

In the original analysis: For nucleated cells, counts were estimated from reference gene primer amplification. Produced via immunoSEQ multiplex PCR; TCRdb's table is partial and in-frame only. The DNA was the basis for D and trimming; V, J and clone size are from that table. The sample yields 150,000 to 200,000 clones, around four fifths seen once. Germline CDR1 is ENHRY and CDR2 is SYGVKD. After removal of 0 bases from V and 6 bases from J, the junction contained 10 bases not matched to a gene. This CDR3 has 16 amino acids. The clonotype originates from a human donor in a cohort sampled during active COVID-19. The sequencing sample was made of peripheral blood. The chain couples TRBV10-3 to TRBJ2-7, with 8 nucleotides matching TRBD1. CDR3 bases: TGTGCCATCAGTGAGTCTGGACAGGGAGGTACGCGCGAGCAGTACTTC. Residues: CAISESGQGGTREQYF.